One sample yielded the 9 T cell receptor beta chains listed below, sequenced in a study of blood T cell repertoires in COVID-19 (dated by TCRdb to about 2020). Library preparation used the immunoSEQ multiplex PCR assay. The clones in this table, taken by TCRdb from immuneACCESS, are in-frame only. Not every clone is retained; where verified, under half of the shortfall comes from an unresolved V gene, and the cause of the rest is unknown. Across this sample there are 300,000 to 450,000 clones, with roughly nine tenths seen only once. Around 3% of the sample comes from the top ten. Source material: peripheral blood. The receptors stem from a woman in her twenties or thirties with COVID-19, enrolled during active disease.

V is TRBV4-3 and J is TRBJ2-6; perhaps TRBD1 as D (6 bases). CDR1 and CDR2 from the germline V gene are LGHNA and YSLEER. V lost 0 bases, J lost 2 bases, and 8 bases lay in between. CDR3 length equals 16 residues. This CDR3 reads CASSQDQGTGANVLTF. CDR3 in DNA: TGCGCCAGCAGCCAAGACCAGGGGACTGGGGCCAACGTCCTGACTTTC.

This clone has a single count. This sequence joins TRBV6-6 and TRBJ2-1; the D is unclear. V was cut by 0 bases and J by 4 bases, with 7 bases left in between. Germline V lookup: CDR1 MNHNY, CDR2 SVGAGI (reference sequence). The CDR3 is 14 residues long. This CDR3 is CASSYSRDYNEQFF. The CDR3 nucleotides read TGTGCCAGCAGTTACTCGCGAGATTACAATGAGCAGTTCTTC.

The DNA for the CDR3 is TGTGCCAGCAGCACAAAGACAGTGAACACTGAAGCTTTCTTT. Amino acids: CASSTKTVNTEAFF. J is TRBJ1-1 and V is TRBV5-6; possibly TRBD1 for D (5 bases). Germline V lookup: CDR1 SGHDT, CDR2 YYEEEE. This CDR3 comprises 14 residues. Trimming cost V 4 bases and J 0 bases, with 10 bases left between them.

CDR3 DNA sequence: TGTGCCAGCAGTTACCGTGCGGGAGGGCCGTTGAGTTCCTACGAGCAGTACGTC. Amino acid sequence: CASSYRAGGPLSSYEQYV. J is TRBJ2-7 and V is TRBV6-2 or TRBV6-3; 9 bases are a match to TRBD2. Germline V CDR1 and CDR2: MNHEY, SVGEGT. The CDR3 consists of 18 residues. Trimming took 2 bases from V and 1 from J; bases not matched to a gene: 12.

The V call is TRBV10-1, the J call TRBJ2-7; 7 positions match TRBD2. Germline V gene sequence: CDR1 WNHNN, CDR2 SYGVQD (reference sequence). V lost 3 bases to trimming and J lost 3 bases; unmatched junction nucleotides: 5. The CDR3 sequence is 14 residues long. CDR3 sequence reads: CASSDRGGGYEQYF. The CDR3 coding sequence is TGCGCCAGCAGTGACCGTGGCGGGGGCTACGAGCAGTACTTC.

This chain connects TRBV5-1 to TRBJ2-5; 7 nucleotides line up with TRBD1. After removal of 0 bases from V and 2 bases from J, the junction contained 1 base not matched to a gene. Per the germline V gene, CDR1 is SGHRS and CDR2 is YFSETQ. This CDR3 has 14 residues. CDR3 bases: TGCGCCAGCAGCTTGGCGACAGGGCAAGAGACCCAGTACTTC. Translating it yields CASSLATGQETQYF.

V usage is TRBV28 and J usage is TRBJ1-2; tentatively, D is TRBD1 (6 bases). The CDR3 length is 13 residues. Germline V CDR1 and CDR2: MDHEN, SYDVKM. The V end was cut by 4 bases, the J end by 4 bases, with 10 bases between. The CDR3: CASSSDSIYGYTF. The CDR3 region has the DNA TGTGCCAGCAGTTCGGACAGTATCTATGGCTACACCTTC.

The chain joins TRBV5-5 to TRBJ2-7, with 10 bases identical to TRBD1. CDR3 length equals 17 residues. Germline V gene data show CDR1 as SGHKS and CDR2 as YYEKEE (reference sequence). The V segment lost 2 bases and the J segment 4 bases; nucleotides outside the gene matches: 12. In DNA form, the CDR3 reads TGTGCCAGCAGCTTCGGATCTCAGGGACAGGGGATATACGAGCAGTACTTC. Translating gives CASSFGSQGQGIYEQYF.

This clone was recorded once. This chain connects TRBV4-3 to TRBJ2-7, with TRBD2 matching over 9 bases. Germline V gene lookup returns CDR1 LGHNA and CDR2 YSLEER. The length of the CDR3 is 16 residues. V shed 0 bases, J shed 2 bases, and the junction held 5 bases outside the gene matches. CDR3 bases: TGCGCCAGCAGCCAAGATACCGCGGGGGGGGCCTACGAGCAGTACTTC. It translates to CASSQDTAGGAYEQYF.